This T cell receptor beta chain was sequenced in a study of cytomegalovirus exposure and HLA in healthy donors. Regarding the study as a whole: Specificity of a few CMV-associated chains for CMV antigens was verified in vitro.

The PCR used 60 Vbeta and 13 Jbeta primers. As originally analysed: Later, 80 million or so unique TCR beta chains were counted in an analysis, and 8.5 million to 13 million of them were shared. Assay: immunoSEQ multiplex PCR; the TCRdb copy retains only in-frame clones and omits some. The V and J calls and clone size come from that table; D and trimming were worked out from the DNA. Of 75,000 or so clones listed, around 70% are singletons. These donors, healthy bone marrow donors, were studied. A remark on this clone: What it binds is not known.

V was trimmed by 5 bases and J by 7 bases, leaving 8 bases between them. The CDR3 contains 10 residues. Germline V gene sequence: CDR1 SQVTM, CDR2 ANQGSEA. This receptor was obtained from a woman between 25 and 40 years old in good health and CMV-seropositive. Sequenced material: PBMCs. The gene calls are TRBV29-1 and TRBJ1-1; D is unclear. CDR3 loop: CSVLELEAFF. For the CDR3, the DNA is TGCAGCGTTCTAGAGCTTGAAGCTTTCTTT.